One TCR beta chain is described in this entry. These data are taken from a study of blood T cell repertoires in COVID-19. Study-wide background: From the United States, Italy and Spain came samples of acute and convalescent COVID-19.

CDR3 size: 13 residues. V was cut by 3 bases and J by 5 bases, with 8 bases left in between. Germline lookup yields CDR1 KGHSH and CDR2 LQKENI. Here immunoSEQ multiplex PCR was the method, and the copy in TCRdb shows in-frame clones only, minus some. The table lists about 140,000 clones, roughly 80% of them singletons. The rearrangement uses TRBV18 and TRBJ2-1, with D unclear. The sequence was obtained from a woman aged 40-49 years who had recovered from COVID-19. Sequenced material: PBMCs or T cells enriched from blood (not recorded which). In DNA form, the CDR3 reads TGTGCCAGCTCACCGGTACTAAACAATGAGCAGTTCTTC. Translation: CASSPVLNNEQFF.